What follows are 25 T cell receptor beta chains derived from one specimen sequenced in a study of blood T cell repertoires in COVID-19. The table came from immunoSEQ multiplex PCR; TCRdb's copy has only in-frame clones and leaves some out. The profile shows 200,000 to 250,000 clones, 85% to 90% of them singletons. Sequenced material: PBMCs or T cells enriched from blood (not recorded which). Receptors were obtained from a woman in her fifties or sixties in a cohort exposed to, infected with or recovered from COVID-19 (not recorded which).

The chain is built from TRBV27 and TRBJ2-3; 8 bases are a match to TRBD2. J was trimmed by 4 bases and V by 8 bases; bases with no gene match: 11. The germline V gene has CDR1 MNHEY and CDR2 SMNVEV (reference sequence). This CDR3 comprises 15 residues. The CDR3 coding sequence is TGTGCCAGCGGGGGTAGCGGGGCCCCCGCAGATACGCAGTATTTT. Translated: CASGGSGAPADTQYF.

The gene calls are TRBV4-1 and TRBJ2-5; D gene ambiguous. V lost 0 bases to trimming and J lost 1 base, with 9 bases between them. The CDR3 spans 15 residues. Germline V gene data show CDR1 as MGHRA and CDR2 as YSYEKL. This CDR3 reads CASSQDVTVQETQYF. CDR3 nucleotides: TGCGCCAGCAGCCAAGATGTAACAGTCCAAGAGACCCAGTACTTC.

This rearrangement joins TRBV6-5 to TRBJ1-6; no reliable D call. V lost 6 bases and J lost 8, with 11 bases in between. There are 13 residues in the CDR3. Germline CDR1 is MNHEY and CDR2 is SVGAGI. The CDR3 DNA sequence: TGTGCCAGCAGATTACAGCCGGATTCACCCCTCCACTTT. Translated, it gives CASRLQPDSPLHF.

The rearrangement uses TRBV18 and TRBJ1-1; 7 nucleotides agree with TRBD1. This CDR3 region has 17 residues. CDR1 KGHSH and CDR2 LQKENI come from the germline V gene. The V and J ends lost 3 bases and 0 bases, in that order; junction bases with no gene match: 10. The CDR3: CASSPRFIRGMNTEAFF. Written as DNA, the CDR3 is TGTGCCAGCTCACCGAGATTTATCAGGGGGATGAACACTGAAGCTTTCTTT.

The rearrangement links TRBV27 to TRBJ1-2; D uncertain. Trimming took 0 bases from V and 2 from J, leaving 10 bases between them. The CDR3 is made up of 15 amino acids. Per germline, CDR1 MNHEY and CDR2 SMNVEV (reference sequence). CDR3 residues: CASSLSWAPNYGYTF. The CDR3 DNA sequence: TGTGCCAGCAGTTTATCGTGGGCTCCCAACTATGGCTACACCTTC.

This clone has just a few counts. CDR3 DNA: TGTGCCAGTAGTGTCCGGACAGGGGGTGGTCAGCCCCAGCATTTT. Translation gives CASSVRTGGGQPQHF. The chain uses TRBV19 and TRBJ1-5; 10 bases map to TRBD1. This CDR3 is 15 amino acids long. CDR1 is LNHDA and CDR2 is SQIVND in the germline V gene (reference sequence). With 5 bases clipped from V and 6 bases from J, the junction kept 7 bases outside the gene matches.

This chain connects TRBV7-3 to TRBJ1-1; D possibly corresponds to TRBD1 (6 bases). Trimming took 2 bases from V and 9 from J, leaving 13 bases between them. Per the germline V gene, CDR1 is SGHTA and CDR2 is FQGTGA. The CDR3 is 13 amino acids. CDR3 coding DNA: TGTGCCAGCAGCTTATCCAAACAGGGCAAAGCTTTCTTT. Its protein product is CASSLSKQGKAFF.

The V gene is TRBV16, the J gene TRBJ2-7, with D perhaps TRBD2 (7 bases). The CDR3 covers 16 residues. The germline V and J ends were trimmed by 4 bases and 0 bases, with 16 bases remaining between them. From germline, CDR1 is KGHSY and CDR2 FQNENV. The CDR3 coding sequence is TGTGCCAGCAGCCCCGCGGGGGCGACCAACTCCTACGAGCAGTACTTC. Translating gives CASSPAGATNSYEQYF. Together with reference TRBV16 and TRBJ2-7, the CDR3 gives the full variable domain: GEEVAQTPKHLVRGEGQKAKLYCAPIKGHSYVFWYQQVLKNEFKFLISFQNENVFDETGMPKERFSAKCLPNSPCSLEIQATKLEDSAVYFCASSPAGATNSYEQYFGPGTRLTVT.

This clone came up once. This chain connects TRBV20-1 to TRBJ1-5, with 8 bases lining up with TRBD1. Germline CDR1 is DFQATT and CDR2 is SNEGSKA (reference sequence). The CDR3 is 18 residues long. V was clipped by 3 bases and J by 0 bases; unmatched bases: 13. In DNA, the CDR3 is TGCAGTGCTAGTTCTCTCCCGGGACAGGCCGATAGCAATCAGCCCCAGCATTTT. Amino acid sequence: CSASSLPGQADSNQPQHF.

The rearrangement links TRBV7-2 to TRBJ1-2; maybe TRBD1 (5 bases). V lost 2 bases to trimming and J lost 7 bases, with 11 bases between them. The CDR3 is 13 residues long. Germline assignment: CDR1 SGHTA and CDR2 FQGNSA. CDR3 sequence reads: CASSLSGGRGYTF. The CDR3 coding sequence is TGTGCCAGCAGCTTAAGCGGGGGACGTGGCTACACCTTC.

This CDR3 is CSVKTWGVDSPLHF. Here the CDR3 DNA reads TGCAGCGTTAAAACCTGGGGAGTAGATTCACCCCTCCACTTT. The chain links TRBV29-1 to TRBJ1-6; D remains ambiguous. Looked up from germline, CDR1 is SQVTM and CDR2 is ANQGSEA. This CDR3 comprises 14 residues. The V gene lost 5 bases and the J gene lost 8 bases, with 16 bases spanning the gap.

The rearrangement joins TRBV15 to TRBJ2-3; 7 bases are a match to TRBD2. Looked up from germline, CDR1 is LNHNV and CDR2 is YYDKDF (reference sequence). The J segment lost 5 bases and the V segment lost 1 base, leaving 0 bases of the junction unmatched. This CDR3 comprises 13 residues. The CDR3 sequence is CATSRGEGDTQYF. As DNA, the CDR3 is TGTGCCACCAGCAGAGGGGAGGGAGATACGCAGTATTTT.

This chain connects TRBV28 to TRBJ2-7; D gene uncertain. Germline V gene lookup returns CDR1 MDHEN and CDR2 SYDVKM. CDR3 length equals 12 residues. The V gene lost 6 bases and the J gene lost 3 bases, with 9 bases spanning the gap. The CDR3 nucleotides are TGTGCCAGCAGGACCTCAGGCTACGAGCAGTACTTC. Translating it yields CASRTSGYEQYF. Supplemented by reference TRBV28 and TRBJ2-7, the full variable domain reads DVKVTQSSRYLVKRTGEKVFLECVQDMDHENMFWYRQDPGLGLRLIYFSYDVKMKEKGDIPEGYSVSREKKERFSLILESASTNQTSMYLCASRTSGYEQYFGPGTRLTVT.

The rearrangement joins TRBV7-9 to TRBJ2-3; perhaps TRBD1 as D (7 bases). This CDR3 is built from 17 residues. Trimming removed 1 base from V and 0 bases from J, with 14 bases in between. Germline CDR1 and CDR2: SEHNR and FQNEAQ (reference sequence). For the CDR3, the DNA is TGTGCCAGCAGCTTAGAGTCGGCAGGGGGGAGCACAGATACGCAGTATTTT. It codes for CASSLESAGGSTDTQYF.

This clone came up once. This chain joins TRBV5-1 and TRBJ1-1, with D uncertain. In germline, CDR1 is SGHRS, CDR2 YFSETQ. This CDR3 has 15 amino acids. V lost 4 bases and J lost 4, with 17 bases in between. CDR3 nucleotides: TGCGCCAGCAGCCCCCCCGTCGGGGAAACCACTGAAGCTTTCTTT. Translated, it gives CASSPPVGETTEAFF.

Details on this clone: Other DNA sequences in the same sample also yield this CDR3. The chain is built from TRBV6-2 or TRBV6-3 and TRBJ1-1, with unresolved D. The CDR3 has 15 amino acids. Germline V gene data show CDR1 as MNHEY and CDR2 as SVGEGT. The V gene lost 0 bases and the J gene lost 2 bases, with 10 bases spanning the gap. The CDR3 bases are TGTGCCAGCAGTTACTCAACAGCCCTCAACACTGAAGCTTTCTTT. Its protein is CASSYSTALNTEAFF.

V gene TRBV4-3 combines with J gene TRBJ2-5; 7 bases match TRBD1. V trimming: 3 bases; J trimming: 4 bases; junction bases outside the gene matches: 5. Germline-derived CDR1 and CDR2 are LGHNA and YSLEER. The length of the CDR3 is 14 residues. In DNA form, the CDR3 reads TGCGCCAGCAGCCACACAGGGGCTACAGAGACCCAGTACTTC. Its translation: CASSHTGATETQYF.

The chain joins TRBV7-2 to TRBJ2-2, with 8 nucleotides matching TRBD2. CDR1 and CDR2 from the germline V gene are SGHTA and FQGNSA. Trimming at V came to 1 base and at J to 4 bases, leaving 5 bases not matched to a gene. The CDR3 spans 16 residues. The DNA of the CDR3 is TGTGCCAGCAGCTTAGATGGCGGGGGGATCACCGGGGAGCTGTTTTTT. Translating gives CASSLDGGGITGELFF. The whole variable domain, filled in from reference TRBV7-2 and TRBJ2-2, reads GAGVSQSPSNKVTEKGKDVELRCDPISGHTALYWYRQSLGQGLEFLIYFQGNSAPDKSGLPSDRFSAERTGGSVSTLTIQRTQQEDSAVYLCASSLDGGGITGELFFGEGSRLTVL.

This chain uses TRBV3-1 (or the pseudogene TRBV3-2) with TRBJ2-2, with a weak D call TRBD2 (5 bases). CDR1 LGHDT and CDR2 YNNKEL come from the germline V gene (reference sequence). The CDR3 has 15 residues. Trimming cost V 2 bases and J 1 base, with 8 bases left between them. The CDR3 spells CASSQYGMNTGELFF. The CDR3 DNA sequence: TGTGCCAGCAGCCAATACGGGATGAACACCGGGGAGCTGTTTTTT.

This chain joins TRBV6-5 and TRBJ1-3; D remains unclear. Trimming left V 4 bases short and J 2 bases short, with 12 bases between. The CDR3 runs to 15 residues. From germline, CDR1 is MNHEY and CDR2 SVGAGI. DNA for the CDR3: TGTGCCAGCAGTTTTACAGCCAGAGCTGGAAACACCATATATTTT. Its protein is CASSFTARAGNTIYF.

The rearrangement joins TRBV5-1 to TRBJ1-2; D remains unclear. Trimming took off 4 bases at V and 4 bases at J, with 17 bases between the two ends. CDR1 is SGHRS, CDR2 YFSETQ, per germline. The CDR3 is made up of 15 amino acids. CDR3 sequence: CASSPEAGPPYGYTF. The CDR3 coding sequence is TGCGCCAGCAGCCCGGAGGCCGGGCCCCCCTATGGCTACACCTTC.

The CDR3 is CASSPTGHTNTGELFF. As DNA, the CDR3 is TGTGCCAGCAGCCCCACGGGACATACGAACACCGGGGAGCTGTTTTTT. This chain links TRBV7-9 with TRBJ2-2; TRBD1 might be the D (6 bases). The CDR3 sequence is 16 residues long. Per germline, CDR1 SEHNR and CDR2 FQNEAQ (reference sequence). The V and J ends lost 5 bases and 0 bases respectively, with 13 bases between them.

This rearrangement joins TRBV7-6 to TRBJ2-3, with D perhaps TRBD1 (5 bases). The CDR3 length is 19 residues. V lost 0 bases and J lost 1, with 20 bases in between. Germline-derived CDR1 and CDR2 are SGHVS and FNYEAQ. In DNA, the CDR3 is TGTGCCAGCAGCTTAGCGGGGCCCCTTTCTGGAGTCGGCACAGATACGCAGTATTTT. It is translated as CASSLAGPLSGVGTDTQYF. The variable domain in full, completed from reference TRBV7-6 and TRBJ2-3, reads GAGVSQSPRYKVTKRGQDVALRCDPISGHVSLYWYRQALGQGPEFLTYFNYEAQQDKSGLPNDRFSAERPEGSISTLTIQRTEQRDSAMYRCASSLAGPLSGVGTDTQYFGPGTRLTVL.

This chain uses TRBV28 with TRBJ1-4, with D possibly matching TRBD1 (6 bases). The germline CDR1 and CDR2 sequences are MDHEN and SYDVKM. The CDR3 consists of 14 residues. V lost 7 bases, J lost 7 bases, and 16 bases lay in between. CDR3: CASTSPGTSEKLFF. CDR3 in DNA: TGTGCCAGCACCAGCCCAGGGACATCTGAAAAACTGTTTTTT.

The genes are TRBV27 and TRBJ1-4; D is undetermined. The CDR3 spans 16 residues. The V gene's germline CDR1 is MNHEY and CDR2 SMNVEV (reference sequence). V was shortened by 0 bases and J by 5 bases, with 13 bases between the two germline ends. CDR3 sequence (DNA): TGTGCCAGCAGTTTATCGGGTTTCAGGCCCAATGAAAAACTGTTTTTT. Protein: CASSLSGFRPNEKLFF. Combining the CDR3 with reference TRBV27 and TRBJ1-4 gives the whole variable domain EAQVTQNPRYLITVTGKKLTVTCSQNMNHEYMSWYRQDPGLGLRQIYYSMNVEVTDKGDVPEGYKVSRKEKRNFPLILESPSPNQTSLYFCASSLSGFRPNEKLFFGSGTQLSVL.